One and the same sample provided the 9 T cell receptor beta chains below, sequenced in a study of blood T cell repertoires in COVID-19. Data came from immunoSEQ multiplex PCR; TCRdb stores just in-frame clones and leaves some out. Of fewer than 150,000 clones in the sample, roughly 89% were seen once. The material sequenced was peripheral blood. The receptors originated from a woman aged 35 to 49 with acute or convalescent COVID-19.

The chain uses TRBV7-6 and TRBJ1-4; no clear D. V gave up 2 bases and J gave up 0 bases, with 10 bases separating them. Germline loops: CDR1 SGHVS, CDR2 FNYEAQ. The length of the CDR3 is 16 residues. The CDR3 sequence is CASSLFVPSTNEKLFF. The CDR3 DNA reads TGTGCCAGCAGCTTATTTGTTCCCTCAACTAATGAAAAACTGTTTTTT.

This rearrangement joins TRBV11-3 to TRBJ2-7; D may be TRBD1 (6 bases). The germline V gene encodes CDR1 SGHNT and CDR2 YENEEA. The CDR3 extends over 12 amino acids. V lost 5 bases, J lost 5 bases, and 10 bases lay in between. CDR3 sequence (DNA): TGTGCCAGCAGCCTCCAGGGGAACGAGCAGTACTTC. Amino acid sequence: CASSLQGNEQYF.

This chain connects TRBV2 to TRBJ1-1, with a possible D match to TRBD1 (5 bases). This CDR3 has 14 residues. Between the trimmed V and J ends, which lost 5 bases and 1 base, there was a span of 11 bases. Germline V CDR1 and CDR2: SNHLY, FYNNEI. CDR3: CASSWGRGNTEAFF. As DNA, the CDR3 is TGTGCCAGCAGTTGGGGAAGGGGGAACACTGAAGCTTTCTTT.

The chain recombines TRBV24-1 with TRBJ1-5; 10 bases are shared with TRBD1. The J segment lost 6 bases and the V segment lost 3 bases, leaving 4 bases of the junction unmatched. CDR3 length equals 15 residues. Germline V CDR1 and CDR2: KGHDR, SFDVKD. This CDR3 is CATSDGDRGRQPQHF. CDR3 in DNA: TGTGCCACCAGTGATGGCGACAGGGGGCGTCAGCCCCAGCATTTT.

This clone has a handful of counts. The J gene is TRBJ1-1, the V gene TRBV2, with 7 bases aligning to TRBD1. This CDR3 has 14 residues. V was clipped by 2 bases and J by 3 bases; unmatched bases: 3. The germline gives CDR1 SNHLY, CDR2 FYNNEI. CDR3 coding DNA: TGTGCCAGCAGTGAATTGCAGGGGGACACTGAAGCTTTCTTT. Translating gives CASSELQGDTEAFF.

This clone was recorded only once. The J gene is TRBJ1-4, the V gene TRBV11-2; 9 bases agree with TRBD1. Germline CDR1 is SGHAT and CDR2 is FQNNGV. This CDR3 is 17 amino acids long. V shed 4 bases and J 10 bases; nucleotides not matched to a gene: 16. This chain's CDR3 is CASSSHFQLDRGPKLFF. The CDR3, as DNA: TGTGCCAGCAGCTCCCACTTCCAACTGGACAGGGGCCCAAAACTGTTTTTT.

The chain uses TRBV7-3 and TRBJ1-1, with 7 bases that match TRBD1. This CDR3 has 14 residues. V shed 0 bases and J 4 bases; nucleotides not matched to a gene: 2. CDR1 and CDR2 (germline): SGHTA, FQGTGA. The chain's CDR3 is CASSLTRGSTEAFF. CDR3 sequence (DNA): TGTGCCAGCAGCTTAACCAGGGGGTCCACTGAAGCTTTCTTT.

The chain is built from TRBV30 and TRBJ1-2, with TRBD1 identical over 8 bases. This CDR3 is built from 13 residues. With V trimmed by 2 bases and J by 4 bases, 3 bases remained unmatched. Germline loops: CDR1 GTSNPN, CDR2 SVGIG (reference sequence). The CDR3 DNA reads TGTGCCTGGAGTTCCGACAGGGGCTATGGCTACACCTTC. Amino acids: CAWSSDRGYGYTF.

The chain uses TRBV5-1 and TRBJ1-2; D remains unclear. Germline V lookup: CDR1 SGHRS, CDR2 YFSETQ. The CDR3 is made up of 14 amino acids. V was clipped by 4 bases and J by 5 bases, with 15 bases between them. CDR3 coding DNA: TGCGCCAGCAGCATACTCGGGGTGGAATATGGCTACACCTTC. Translation: CASSILGVEYGYTF. The whole variable domain, remainder taken from reference TRBV5-1 and TRBJ1-2, is KAGVTQTPRYLIKTRGQQVTLSCSPISGHRSVSWYQQTPGQGLQFLFEYFSETQRNKGNFPGRFSGRQFSNSRSEMNVSTLELGDSALYLCASSILGVEYGYTFGSGTRLTVV.